The 28 T cell receptor beta chains in this list originate from one sample, sequenced in a study of blood T cell repertoires in COVID-19 (dated by TCRdb to about 2020). Library preparation used the immunoSEQ multiplex PCR assay. TCRdb holds this immuneACCESS table with in-frame rearrangements only. Some clones are missing; in checked studies, unresolved V genes explain under half, and the rest has no known cause. The sample table holds some 300,000 clones, of which approximately 90% were seen once. The leading ten clones occupy over 6% of the sample. The sample comprised peripheral blood. These receptors all come from a young woman who had recovered from COVID-19.

This clone came up once. This chain uses TRBV7-3 with TRBJ2-3, with 8 nucleotides matching TRBD2. The CDR3 has 17 residues. Trimming removed 5 bases from V and 2 bases from J; junction bases left unmatched: 12. Germline V gene data show CDR1 as SGHTA and CDR2 as FQGTGA. The CDR3 sequence is CASSLRGVAGYTDTQYF. The CDR3 region has the DNA TGTGCCAGCAGCCTCCGAGGGGTAGCGGGATACACAGATACGCAGTATTTT.

The chain is built from TRBV2 and TRBJ2-5; the D gene is possibly TRBD2 (6 bases). The CDR3 length is 13 residues. Trimming took 3 bases from V and 7 from J, leaving 12 bases between them. Germline V gene data show CDR1 as SNHLY and CDR2 as FYNNEI. The DNA of the CDR3 is TGTGCCAGCAGTGAGAGGTCCGGGGGGACCCAGTACTTC. Translated: CASSERSGGTQYF.

The V call is TRBV7-2, the J call TRBJ2-7; 10 bases map to TRBD2. After removal of 8 bases from V and 0 bases from J, the junction contained 10 bases not matched to a gene. Germline CDR1 reads SGHTA; CDR2 reads FQGNSA. The CDR3 spans 16 residues. CDR3 in amino acids: CASVVAAGGTSYEQYF. CDR3 nucleotide sequence: TGTGCCAGCGTTGTGGCAGCGGGGGGGACCTCCTACGAGCAGTACTTC.

The chain carries TRBV5-1 and TRBJ2-5, with 11 bases lining up with TRBD1. The CDR3 has 16 residues. V lost 3 bases and J lost 5; bases outside the gene matches: 9. CDR1 SGHRS and CDR2 YFSETQ come from the germline V gene. CDR3 coding DNA: TGCGCCAGCAGCTCAGGCGGACAGGGGGCGGAGGAGACCCAGTACTTC. Amino acid sequence: CASSSGGQGAEETQYF.

This clone was recorded once. This chain uses TRBV6-4 with TRBJ2-3; D may be TRBD2 (5 bases). The germline V and J ends were trimmed by 4 bases and 6 bases, with 17 bases remaining between them. CDR1 is MRHNA and CDR2 is SNTAGT in the germline V gene. CDR3 length: 15 amino acids. As DNA, the CDR3 is TGTGCCAGCAGTGCGGGCAGCCGGGATCCGGATACGCAGTATTTT. Amino acids: CASSAGSRDPDTQYF.

This clone was seen only once. The chain employs TRBV29-1 and TRBJ1-4; 9 nucleotides agree with TRBD1. The CDR3 contains 17 residues. Germline V gene data show CDR1 as SQVTM and CDR2 as ANQGSEA. Trimming removed 0 bases from V and 3 bases from J; junction bases left unmatched: 8. In DNA form, the CDR3 reads TGCAGCGTTGAAGAAAAGGACAGGGGATCTCCTAATGAAAAACTGTTTTTT. This gives the protein CSVEEKDRGSPNEKLFF.

The J gene is TRBJ1-1, the V gene TRBV6-5; a possible D gene is TRBD1 (6 bases). Germline-derived CDR1 and CDR2 are MNHEY and SVGAGI. Trimming removed 6 bases at V and 0 bases at J, with 8 bases between. This CDR3 contains 13 residues. The CDR3 bases are TGTGCCAGCAGAGGACAGATGAACACTGAAGCTTTCTTT. Translation: CASRGQMNTEAFF.

This rearrangement joins TRBV6-1 to TRBJ2-3; 8 bases align to TRBD2. CDR1 is MNHNS, CDR2 SASEGT, per germline. With V trimmed by 4 bases and J by 5 bases, 5 bases remained unmatched. The CDR3 has 14 amino acids. The CDR3 loop is CASSAGGPGDTQYF. The CDR3 nucleotides are TGTGCCAGCAGTGCGGGGGGGCCCGGAGATACGCAGTATTTT.

This clone was detected many times. CDR3 in DNA: TGTGCCAGCAGCTTTGACAGTACGGGGACCCAGTACTTC. It translates to CASSFDSTGTQYF. The chain links TRBV7-2 to TRBJ2-5; possibly TRBD1 for D (5 bases). V was clipped by 3 bases and J by 7 bases, with 12 bases between them. The CDR3 spans 13 residues. Germline CDR1 SGHTA, CDR2 FQGNSA.

The chain recombines TRBV28 with TRBJ1-4; TRBD1 might be the D (6 bases). The CDR3 extends over 14 amino acids. Trimming removed 6 bases at V and 5 bases at J, with 13 bases between. Per germline, CDR1 MDHEN and CDR2 SYDVKM. CDR3 loop: CASSTGQTNEKLFF. The CDR3 DNA sequence: TGTGCCAGCAGCACCGGACAGACAAATGAAAAACTGTTTTTT. The whole variable domain, filled in from reference TRBV28 and TRBJ1-4, reads DVKVTQSSRYLVKRTGEKVFLECVQDMDHENMFWYRQDPGLGLRLIYFSYDVKMKEKGDIPEGYSVSREKKERFSLILESASTNQTSMYLCASSTGQTNEKLFFGSGTQLSVL.

The chain combines TRBV9 with TRBJ1-2, with 8 bases fitting TRBD1. Germline assignment: CDR1 SGDLS and CDR2 YYNGEE. V trimming: 4 bases; J trimming: 3 bases; junction bases outside the gene matches: 8. The CDR3 extends over 15 amino acids. The CDR3 nucleotides are TGTGCCAGCAGCTTTGAAGGACAGGGAGACTATGGCTACACCTTC. Its protein product is CASSFEGQGDYGYTF. Based on the CDR3 plus reference TRBV9 and TRBJ1-2, the full variable domain is DSGVTQTPKHLITATGQRVTLRCSPRSGDLSVYWYQQSLDQGLQFLIQYYNGEERAKGNILERFSAQQFPDLHSELNLSSLELGDSALYFCASSFEGQGDYGYTFGSGTRLTVV.

The V gene is TRBV5-5, the J gene TRBJ1-6; 9 nucleotides agree with TRBD1. Germline V gene lookup returns CDR1 SGHKS and CDR2 YYEKEE (reference sequence). The CDR3 contains 16 residues. The junction had 7 bases not matched to a gene; V was cut back by 3 bases and J by 6 bases. The CDR3 nucleotides are TGTGCCAGCAGCTCGGACAGGGGAGGAACTAATTCACCCCTCCACTTT. Its translation: CASSSDRGGTNSPLHF.

In DNA, the CDR3 is TGTGCCAGCAGCCAAGAGCGGCCAGATACGCAGTATTTT. This codes for CASSQERPDTQYF. This chain links TRBV4-2 with TRBJ2-3, with D unresolved. Germline CDR1 is LGHNA and CDR2 is YNFKEQ. V lost 0 bases to trimming and J lost 4 bases, with 5 bases between them. There are 13 residues in the CDR3.

This clone has a single count. The chain employs TRBV5-6 and TRBJ1-5; D uncertain. The CDR3 runs to 14 residues. The V end was cut by 3 bases, the J end by 1 base, with 8 bases between. Germline V CDR1 and CDR2: SGHDT, YYEEEE. The CDR3 region is CASSWSLSNQPQHF. The CDR3 nucleotides are TGTGCCAGCAGCTGGAGCCTCAGCAATCAGCCCCAGCATTTT.

This chain uses TRBV14 with TRBJ1-5; D uncertain. CDR1 and CDR2 (germline): SGHDN, FVKESK. The CDR3 contains 10 residues. V shed 10 bases and J shed 9 bases, with 10 bases lying between them. The CDR3 sequence is CAILRTPQHF. CDR3 nucleotides: TGTGCCATCCTTAGAACGCCCCAGCATTTT. Together with reference TRBV14 and TRBJ1-5, the CDR3 gives the full variable domain: EAGVTQFPSHSVIEKGQTVTLRCDPISGHDNLYWYRRVMGKEIKFLLHFVKESKQDESGMPNNRFLAERTGGTYSTLKVQPAELEDSGVYFCAILRTPQHFGDGTRLSIL.

The chain combines TRBV7-2 with TRBJ1-5; 7 positions agree with TRBD1. Germline CDR1 reads SGHTA; CDR2 reads FQGNSA. CDR3 length equals 17 residues. Germline trimming cut 5 bases from V and 2 bases from J; bases unmatched to any gene: 12. DNA of the CDR3: TGTGCCAGCAGCCATATAACAGGGGTCGAAGGCAATCAGCCCCAGCATTTT. Translating it yields CASSHITGVEGNQPQHF.

This clone occurred once. V and J are TRBV7-9 and TRBJ1-3; D gene ambiguous. Germline CDR1 reads SEHNR; CDR2 reads FQNEAQ (reference sequence). CDR3 length equals 16 residues. The V and J ends lost 5 bases and 6 bases respectively, with 20 bases between them. The CDR3, as DNA: TGTGCCAGCAGCCCGCGTTCCTCCGCTACAGAAAACACCATATATTTT. Translating gives CASSPRSSATENTIYF. The full variable domain, rest sourced from reference TRBV7-9 and TRBJ1-3, is DTGVSQNPRHKITKRGQNVTFRCDPISEHNRLYWYRQTLGQGPEFLTYFQNEAQLEKSRLLSDRFSAERPKGSFSTLEIQRTEQGDSAMYLCASSPRSSATENTIYFGEGSWLTVV.

The rearrangement links TRBV7-6 to TRBJ2-5; D may be TRBD2 (5 bases). The germline CDR1 and CDR2 sequences are SGHVS and FNYEAQ. CDR3 length equals 14 residues. V was pared by 5 bases and J by 5 bases, with 15 bases between. The CDR3 reads CASSPPAGQETQYF. In nucleotides, the CDR3 is TGTGCCAGCAGCCCCCCGGCGGGCCAGGAGACCCAGTACTTC. Filled out from reference TRBV7-6 and TRBJ2-5, the complete variable domain reads GAGVSQSPRYKVTKRGQDVALRCDPISGHVSLYWYRQALGQGPEFLTYFNYEAQQDKSGLPNDRFSAERPEGSISTLTIQRTEQRDSAMYRCASSPPAGQETQYFGPGTRLLVL.

This rearrangement joins TRBV9 to TRBJ2-3; tentatively, D is TRBD2 (7 bases). The CDR3 spans 19 residues. Trimming removed 0 bases at V and 1 base at J, with 21 bases between. The germline V gene encodes CDR1 SGDLS and CDR2 YYNGEE. CDR3 coding DNA: TGTGCCAGCAGCGTAGCTGGGGCGGGGGCCAAAACCCGCACAGATACGCAGTATTTT. It translates to CASSVAGAGAKTRTDTQYF.

The V gene is TRBV4-2, the J gene TRBJ1-1; D is unclear. V shed 1 base and J shed 1 base, with 7 bases lying between them. Germline CDR1 LGHNA, CDR2 YNFKEQ. The CDR3 totals 14 residues. CDR3 region: CASSQAPKNTEAFF. In DNA form, the CDR3 reads TGTGCCAGCAGCCAAGCCCCCAAGAACACTGAAGCTTTCTTT.

The rearrangement joins TRBV2 to TRBJ1-1; D may be TRBD1 (5 bases). Deletions cut 7 bases from V and 1 base from J, with 13 bases between. Germline values: CDR1 SNHLY, CDR2 FYNNEI. The CDR3 is 14 residues long. CDR3 nucleotide sequence: TGTGCCAGCAAAGGGGTATACGAGAACACTGAAGCTTTCTTT. Its translation: CASKGVYENTEAFF.

The chain's CDR3 is CATRGAGGLNQPQHF. The CDR3 region has the DNA TGTGCCACCCGGGGGGCCGGGGGCTTGAATCAGCCCCAGCATTTT. This rearrangement joins TRBV28 to TRBJ1-5, with a weak D call TRBD1 (6 bases). Germline V gives CDR1 MDHEN, CDR2 SYDVKM. Trimming took off 10 bases at V and 4 bases at J, with 20 bases between the two ends. There are 15 residues in the CDR3. Combining the CDR3 with reference TRBV28 and TRBJ1-5 gives the whole variable domain DVKVTQSSRYLVKRTGEKVFLECVQDMDHENMFWYRQDPGLGLRLIYFSYDVKMKEKGDIPEGYSVSREKKERFSLILESASTNQTSMYLCATRGAGGLNQPQHFGDGTRLSIL.

This clone was picked up a small number of times. The chain carries TRBV28 and TRBJ2-3, with 8 bases that match TRBD1. The CDR3 has 18 amino acids. Trimming removed 5 bases from V and 3 bases from J; junction bases left unmatched: 16. Germline assignment: CDR1 MDHEN and CDR2 SYDVKM. DNA for the CDR3: TGTGCCAGCAGTCTCCCCACCGGACAGGGCGGGTGGACAGATACGCAGTATTTT. This translates into CASSLPTGQGGWTDTQYF.

This clone appeared a few times. The chain uses TRBV2 and TRBJ1-1; no firm D call. This CDR3 spans 12 amino acids. In germline, CDR1 is SNHLY, CDR2 FYNNEI. V lost 2 bases and J 7 bases, leaving 8 bases between the germline ends. The CDR3 nucleotides read TGTGCCAGCAGTGAACAGATATATGAAGCTTTCTTT. This sequence encodes CASSEQIYEAFF.

The V gene is TRBV2, the J gene TRBJ1-5; 8 bases fit TRBD1. Per germline, CDR1 SNHLY and CDR2 FYNNEI. This CDR3 has 15 amino acids. Trimming at V came to 4 bases and at J to 7 bases, leaving 9 bases not matched to a gene. The CDR3 DNA sequence: TGTGCCAGCAGTGTGCGGCAGGGGGCGGGGCAGCCCCAGCATTTT. This codes for CASSVRQGAGQPQHF.

The chain carries TRBV28 and TRBJ1-4; a weak D match, TRBD1 (5 bases). Trimming removed 5 bases from V and 7 bases from J, with 14 bases in between. The CDR3 length is 14 residues. The germline gives CDR1 MDHEN, CDR2 SYDVKM. Here the CDR3 DNA reads TGTGCCAGCAGTGAGCAGGGCGGGACTGAAAAACTGTTTTTT. Translation: CASSEQGGTEKLFF.

This clone was observed a single time. This chain joins TRBV18 and TRBJ2-7, with a weak D call TRBD1 (5 bases). The germline V and J ends were trimmed by 4 bases and 7 bases, with 17 bases remaining between them. The CDR3 spans 14 residues. CDR1 is KGHSH, CDR2 LQKENI, per germline. The CDR3: CASSREQVFGEQYF. CDR3 bases: TGTGCCAGCTCACGGGAACAGGTGTTCGGGGAGCAGTACTTC. The full variable domain, rest sourced from reference TRBV18 and TRBJ2-7, is NAGVMQNPRHLVRRRGQEARLRCSPMKGHSHVYWYRQLPEEGLKFMVYLQKENIIDESGMPKERFSAEFPKEGPSILRIQQVVRGDSAAYFCASSREQVFGEQYFGPGTRLTVT.

This chain uses TRBV5-6 with TRBJ2-5; unclear D gene. Per germline, CDR1 SGHDT and CDR2 YYEEEE. This CDR3 comprises 13 residues. Trimming took 1 base from V and 0 from J, leaving 4 bases between them. CDR3 residues: CASSLTDQETQYF. CDR3 DNA sequence: TGTGCCAGCAGCTTGACAGACCAAGAGACCCAGTACTTC.